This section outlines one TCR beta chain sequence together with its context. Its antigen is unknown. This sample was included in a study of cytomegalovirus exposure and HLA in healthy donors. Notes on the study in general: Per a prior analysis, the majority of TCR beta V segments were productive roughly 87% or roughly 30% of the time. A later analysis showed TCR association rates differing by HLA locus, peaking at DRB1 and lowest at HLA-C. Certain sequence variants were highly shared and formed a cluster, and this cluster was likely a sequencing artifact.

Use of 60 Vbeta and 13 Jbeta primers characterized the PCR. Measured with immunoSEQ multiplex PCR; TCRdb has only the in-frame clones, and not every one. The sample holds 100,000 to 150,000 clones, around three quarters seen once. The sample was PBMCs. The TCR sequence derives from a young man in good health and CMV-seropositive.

CDR3 nucleotides: TGTGCCAGCAGTGATATAGCGGATCAAGAGACCCAGTACTTC. Its protein product is CASSDIADQETQYF. V usage is TRBV6-5 and J usage is TRBJ2-5; weak D call: TRBD2 (6 bases). The CDR3 is 14 residues long. CDR1 and CDR2 (germline): MNHEY, SVGAGI. V lost 5 bases to trimming and J lost 2 bases, with 12 bases between them.